The 22 T cell receptor beta chains listed next were all sequenced from one sample in a study of cytomegalovirus exposure and HLA in healthy donors. PCR involved 60 Vbeta and 13 Jbeta primers. Method: immunoSEQ multiplex PCR; TCRdb's copy keeps in-frame clones and lacks some. Among over 150,000 clones listed, around 79% were seen once. The sample was PBMCs. The receptors derive from a male donor in good health and CMV-seropositive.

This clone has more than one count but fewer than ten. V and J are TRBV6-4 and TRBJ2-2; 8 bases map to TRBD2. Germline V gene sequence: CDR1 MRHNA, CDR2 SNTAGT. V shed 3 bases and J 3 bases; nucleotides not matched to a gene: 3. The CDR3 loop spans 15 amino acids. CDR3 residues: CASSETSGYTGELFF. As DNA, the CDR3 is TGTGCCAGCAGTGAAACTAGCGGTTACACCGGGGAGCTGTTTTTT.

The chain links TRBV15 to TRBJ2-3; possibly TRBD1 for D (5 bases). V was clipped by 2 bases and J by 1 base, with 7 bases between them. The germline CDR1 and CDR2 sequences are LNHNV and YYDKDF (reference sequence). The CDR3 is 14 residues long. CDR3 DNA: TGTGCCACCAGCAGACTAGGGGGCACAGATACGCAGTATTTT. Translated: CATSRLGGTDTQYF.

This CDR3 reads CASSLSKTGQLALHF. The CDR3 DNA sequence: TGTGCCAGCAGTTTATCCAAGACAGGGCAGTTGGCCCTCCACTTT. The rearrangement uses TRBV27 and TRBJ1-6; 7 bases agree with TRBD1. Looked up from germline, CDR1 is MNHEY and CDR2 is SMNVEV (reference sequence). The V and J ends lost 0 bases and 14 bases, in that order; junction bases with no gene match: 10. The CDR3 spans 15 residues.

The count of this clone is one. The rearrangement uses TRBV2 and TRBJ2-2; 7 nucleotides line up with TRBD1. CDR1 is SNHLY, CDR2 FYNNEI, per germline. The V segment lost 2 bases and the J segment 1 base; nucleotides outside the gene matches: 4. CDR3 size: 16 residues. CDR3 in amino acids: CASSERDRQNTGELFF. CDR3 coding DNA: TGTGCCAGCAGTGAACGGGACAGACAGAACACCGGGGAGCTGTTTTTT. Full variable domain (remainder filled in from reference TRBV2 and TRBJ2-2): EPEVTQTPSHQVTQMGQEVILRCVPISNHLYFYWYRQILGQKVEFLVSFYNNEISEKSEIFDDQFSVERPDGSNFTLKIRSTKLEDSAMYFCASSERDRQNTGELFFGEGSRLTVL.

This CDR3 is CASSFGLAGGPMENIQYF. As DNA, the CDR3 is TGTGCCAGCAGCTTCGGACTAGCGGGGGGGCCTATGGAAAACATTCAGTACTTC. The chain uses TRBV9 and TRBJ2-4; TRBD2 matches 15 bases. V lost 4 bases, J lost 5 bases, and 10 bases stayed unmatched. Germline values: CDR1 SGDLS, CDR2 YYNGEE. The CDR3 contains 18 residues.

The gene calls are TRBV6-6 and TRBJ2-2; 9 bases are a match to TRBD1. Looked up from germline, CDR1 is MNHNY and CDR2 is SVGAGI (reference sequence). The length of the CDR3 is 14 residues. Losses at the gene ends were 7 bases for V and 5 bases for J; bases not matched to a gene: 5. In DNA, the CDR3 is TGTGCCAGCAAAGTACAGGGGGCAACCGGGGAGCTGTTTTTT. The encoded protein is CASKVQGATGELFF.

V is TRBV19 and J is TRBJ2-7; TRBD1 aligns across 9 bases. This CDR3 comprises 14 residues. Trimming removed 6 bases from V and 2 bases from J; junction bases left unmatched: 5. Per the germline V gene, CDR1 is LNHDA and CDR2 is SQIVND (reference sequence). This chain's CDR3 is CASSPGTGTYEQYF. CDR3 DNA sequence: TGTGCCAGTAGCCCCGGGACAGGGACCTACGAGCAGTACTTC. Drawing the rest from reference TRBV19 and TRBJ2-7, the complete variable domain is DGGITQSPKYLFRKEGQNVTLSCEQNLNHDAMYWYRQDPGQGLRLIYYSQIVNDFQKGDIAEGYSVSREKKESFPLTVTSAQKNPTAFYLCASSPGTGTYEQYFGPGTRLTVT.

The CDR3 coding sequence is TGTGCCAGTAGTATACGCCCTTGGGAGGGATACGAGCAGTACTTC. Residues: CASSIRPWEGYEQYF. The chain links TRBV19 to TRBJ2-7; 7 bases match TRBD2. V lost 2 bases to trimming and J lost 4 bases; unmatched junction nucleotides: 8. Germline values: CDR1 LNHDA, CDR2 SQIVND (reference sequence). CDR3 length: 15 amino acids.

This chain connects TRBV7-2 to TRBJ2-7, with D perhaps matching TRBD2 (6 bases). V was pared by 1 base and J by 2 bases, with 12 bases between. Looked up from germline, CDR1 is SGHTA and CDR2 is FQGNSA. CDR3 length equals 15 residues. The CDR3 DNA is TGTGCCAGCAGCTTAGGGGCTAGCGAAACCTACGAGCAGTACTTC. Protein: CASSLGASETYEQYF.

This chain connects TRBV7-6 to TRBJ2-5, with TRBD2 matching 9 bases. The CDR3 is made up of 17 amino acids. Germline CDR1 SGHVS, CDR2 FNYEAQ. The V gene end was trimmed by 7 bases and the J gene end by 0 bases; junction bases not matched to a gene: 12. This CDR3 is CASNIPAVAGDQETQYF. The CDR3 DNA reads TGTGCCAGCAACATTCCGGCGGTAGCGGGGGACCAAGAGACCCAGTACTTC.

The chain has TRBV9 and TRBJ2-3; 9 bases are a match to TRBD2. Unmatched junction bases numbered 6, after V lost 3 bases and J lost 4 bases. Germline V gives CDR1 SGDLS, CDR2 YYNGEE. This CDR3 has 15 amino acids. The CDR3 DNA sequence: TGTGCCAGCAGCGGCGTGAGCGGGGGGTCAGATACGCAGTATTTT. Protein sequence: CASSGVSGGSDTQYF.

The chain couples TRBV7-3 to TRBJ2-7; 10 nucleotides align to TRBD1. V shed 5 bases, J shed 1 base, and the junction held 2 bases outside the gene matches. The CDR3 has 14 residues. Germline CDR1 reads SGHTA; CDR2 reads FQGTGA. This CDR3 reads CASSRDRGSYEQYF. In nucleotides, the CDR3 is TGTGCCAGCAGCCGGGACAGGGGATCCTACGAGCAGTACTTC.

The rearrangement joins TRBV5-1 to TRBJ2-7; D is unclear. Between the trimmed V and J ends, which lost 0 bases and 2 bases, there was a span of 12 bases. The CDR3 covers 15 residues. Germline lookup yields CDR1 SGHRS and CDR2 YFSETQ. In DNA, the CDR3 is TGCGCCAGCAGCTTGGAGTTTGGCTCTCCCTACGAGCAGTACTTC. Its translation: CASSLEFGSPYEQYF.

V gene TRBV5-1 combines with J gene TRBJ2-7; TRBD1 might be the D (5 bases). Per germline, CDR1 SGHRS and CDR2 YFSETQ. This CDR3 spans 14 amino acids. Trimming cost V 3 bases and J 0 bases, with 10 bases left between them. Written as DNA, the CDR3 is TGCGCCAGCAGCTCGACAGCCAGCTCCTACGAGCAGTACTTC. Translating it yields CASSSTASSYEQYF.

This chain joins TRBV7-9 and TRBJ2-5; 7 bases align to TRBD2. The CDR3 has 16 amino acids. Germline V CDR1 and CDR2: SEHNR, FQNEAQ (reference sequence). V shed 5 bases, J shed 4 bases, and the junction held 13 bases outside the gene matches. As DNA, the CDR3 is TGTGCCAGCAGCGCCCCGGGAGGCATCGGTAGAGAGACCCAGTACTTC. This translates into CASSAPGGIGRETQYF.

The chain links TRBV30 to TRBJ1-2; 9 bases map to TRBD1. J lost 6 bases, V lost 7 bases, and 9 bases had no gene match. Germline CDR1 is GTSNPN and CDR2 is SVGIG (reference sequence). This CDR3 is built from 13 residues. The CDR3 loop reads CASHSRDRDGYTF. The DNA for the CDR3 is TGTGCCTCTCATTCCCGGGACAGGGATGGCTACACCTTC.

The V gene is TRBV4-1, the J gene TRBJ1-2; no firm D call. V was shortened by 6 bases and J by 2 bases, with 7 bases between the two germline ends. CDR1 MGHRA and CDR2 YSYEKL come from the germline V gene. The CDR3 covers 12 residues. Here the CDR3 reads CASSDWNYGYTF. The CDR3 nucleotides read TGCGCCAGCAGTGACTGGAACTATGGCTACACCTTC.

The chain is built from TRBV7-2 and TRBJ2-3; D unclear. This CDR3 comprises 15 residues. The V gene's germline CDR1 is SGHTA and CDR2 FQGNSA. The germline V and J ends were trimmed by 1 base and 0 bases, with 8 bases remaining between them. The CDR3 region has the DNA TGTGCCAGCAGCTTAGATACGGTTAGCACAGATACGCAGTATTTT. Protein sequence: CASSLDTVSTDTQYF. The full variable domain, rest sourced from reference TRBV7-2 and TRBJ2-3, is GAGVSQSPSNKVTEKGKDVELRCDPISGHTALYWYRQSLGQGLEFLIYFQGNSAPDKSGLPSDRFSAERTGGSVSTLTIQRTQQEDSAVYLCASSLDTVSTDTQYFGPGTRLTVL.

The chain uses TRBV6-5 and TRBJ1-6; D not certain. The CDR3 is 13 amino acids. Deletions cut 4 bases from V and 10 bases from J, with 11 bases between. Germline V gives CDR1 MNHEY, CDR2 SVGAGI. This CDR3 is CASSSRRGSPLHF. DNA for the CDR3: TGTGCCAGCAGTTCCCGCCGCGGCTCACCCCTCCACTTT.

This clone was observed a handful of times. The chain joins TRBV5-8 to TRBJ1-6, with 8 bases fitting TRBD1. The CDR3 has 14 residues. Per the germline V gene, CDR1 is SGHTS and CDR2 is YDEGEE. Trimming took 3 bases from V and 5 from J; bases not matched to a gene: 1. CDR3 nucleotide sequence: TGTGCCAGCAGCTCGGGACAGGATAATTCACCCCTCCACTTT. This codes for CASSSGQDNSPLHF.

The rearrangement links TRBV11-2 to TRBJ2-2; TRBD2 matches at 7 bases. The CDR3 is 14 residues long. The V gene end was trimmed by 1 base and the J gene end by 4 bases; junction bases not matched to a gene: 0. Germline CDR1 is SGHAT and CDR2 is FQNNGV. Here the CDR3 reads CASSLGGGTGELFF. Here the CDR3 DNA reads TGTGCCAGCAGCTTAGGCGGGGGCACCGGGGAGCTGTTTTTT.

The chain employs TRBV6-1 and TRBJ2-7; TRBD2 might be the D (7 bases). V was shortened by 2 bases and J by 2 bases, with 19 bases between the two germline ends. Germline assignment: CDR1 MNHNS and CDR2 SASEGT. The CDR3 spans 17 residues. In DNA form, the CDR3 reads TGTGCCAGCAGTGAATCGGGGGGCTGGGGGGGTACCTACGAGCAGTACTTC. This sequence encodes CASSESGGWGGTYEQYF.